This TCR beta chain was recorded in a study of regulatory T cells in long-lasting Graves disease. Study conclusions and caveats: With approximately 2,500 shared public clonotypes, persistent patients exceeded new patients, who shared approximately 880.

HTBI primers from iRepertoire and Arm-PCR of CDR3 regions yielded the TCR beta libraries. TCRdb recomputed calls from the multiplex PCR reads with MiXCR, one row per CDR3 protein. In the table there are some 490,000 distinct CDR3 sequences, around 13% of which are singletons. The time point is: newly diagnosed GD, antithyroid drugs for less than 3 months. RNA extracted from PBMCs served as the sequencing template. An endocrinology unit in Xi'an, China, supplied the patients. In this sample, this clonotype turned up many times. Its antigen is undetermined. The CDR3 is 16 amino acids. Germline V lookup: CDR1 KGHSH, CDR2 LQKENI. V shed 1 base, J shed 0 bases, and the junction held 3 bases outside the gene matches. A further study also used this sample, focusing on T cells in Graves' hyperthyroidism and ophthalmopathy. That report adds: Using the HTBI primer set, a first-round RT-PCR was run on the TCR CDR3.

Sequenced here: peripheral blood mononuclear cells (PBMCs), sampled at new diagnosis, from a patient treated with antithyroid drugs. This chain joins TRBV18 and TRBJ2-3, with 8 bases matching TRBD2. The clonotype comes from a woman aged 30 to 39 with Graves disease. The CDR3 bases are TGTGCCAGCTCACCACGGGCTAGCGGGAGCACAGATACGCAGTATTTT. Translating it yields CASSPRASGSTDTQYF. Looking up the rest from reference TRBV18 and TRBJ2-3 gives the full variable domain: NAGVMQNPRHLVRRRGQEARLRCSPMKGHSHVYWYRQLPEEGLKFMVYLQKENIIDESGMPKERFSAEFPKEGPSILRIQQVVRGDSAAYFCASSPRASGSTDTQYFGPGTRLTVL.